Each of the 32 T cell receptor beta chains below was sequenced from the same sample in a study of response to subunit inactivated influenza vaccine. TCRdb redid the calling of the RT-PCR reads with MiXCR, one entry per CDR3 protein. The profile shows 630,000 or so distinct CDR3 sequences, 15% to 19% of them singletons. The sequencing used PBMCs from blood, collected 12 days after vaccination. These receptors all stem from a man aged 45-65 years who received an inactivated influenza vaccine.

V usage is TRBV7-9 and J usage is TRBJ2-7, with D possibly TRBD1 on 6 matching bases. Germline CDR1 reads SEHNR; CDR2 reads FQNEAQ (reference sequence). The CDR3 sequence is 15 residues long. The germline V and J ends were trimmed by 6 bases and 4 bases, with 19 bases remaining between them. The CDR3 DNA is TGTGCCAGCAGTCCAACCGGGACACTTACTTACGAGCAGTACTTC. Encoded protein: CASSPTGTLTYEQYF.

The CDR3 coding sequence is TGTGCCAGCTCATCTACAGGGGGCGCGACAGATACGCAGTATTTT. Its translation is CASSSTGGATDTQYF. The chain combines TRBV18 with TRBJ2-3, with TRBD1 matching over 9 bases. The CDR3 extends over 15 amino acids. V shed 5 bases and J 3 bases; nucleotides not matched to a gene: 6. CDR1 is KGHSH and CDR2 is LQKENI in the germline V gene.

In its sample, this clonotype was seen a few times. J is TRBJ2-1 and V is TRBV4-1; possible D gene TRBD1, 6 bases. This CDR3 contains 21 residues. The germline V gene has CDR1 MGHRA and CDR2 YSYEKL. V shed 0 bases and J shed 0 bases, with 24 bases lying between them. The CDR3 sequence is CASSQDRGSGGPSRSYNEQFF. CDR3 in DNA: TGCGCCAGCAGCCAAGATAGGGGGAGTGGAGGACCTTCACGCTCCTACAATGAGCAGTTCTTC.

This clonotype was counted a few times. This chain links TRBV15 with TRBJ2-1; 13 nucleotides line up with TRBD2. Germline V gene lookup returns CDR1 LNHNV and CDR2 YYDKDF (reference sequence). The trim removed 4 bases at V and 7 bases at J, leaving 4 bases unmatched. This CDR3 spans 15 amino acids. The CDR3 protein is CATSTRTSGRNEQFF. The CDR3 DNA sequence: TGTGCCACCAGCACCCGGACTAGCGGGAGAAATGAGCAGTTCTTC.

This clonotype was counted ten times or more. The CDR3 spells CASSYWSAGANVLTF. The CDR3 coding sequence is TGTGCCAGCAGTTACTGGAGTGCTGGGGCCAACGTCCTGACTTTC. V usage is TRBV6-5 and J usage is TRBJ2-6; D is uncertain. The germline V and J ends were trimmed by 1 base and 2 bases, with 6 bases remaining between them. CDR1 MNHEY and CDR2 SVGAGI come from the germline V gene. This CDR3 contains 15 residues.

The chain joins TRBV20-1 to TRBJ2-3; a possible D gene is TRBD2 (5 bases). Germline loops: CDR1 DFQATT, CDR2 SNEGSKA (reference sequence). This CDR3 has 15 amino acids. V dropped 1 base and J dropped 2 bases, with 13 bases sitting between them. Written as DNA, the CDR3 is TGCAGTGCTAGAGGACTACAAGGGAACACAGATACGCAGTATTTT. Amino acid sequence: CSARGLQGNTDTQYF.

The chain has TRBV10-3 and TRBJ2-2; D gene ambiguous. The CDR3 consists of 12 residues. CDR1 is ENHRY and CDR2 is SYGVKD in the germline V gene. Trimming took off 10 bases at V and 1 base at J, with 7 bases between the two ends. The CDR3 sequence: CATTKNTGELFF. The CDR3 DNA is TGTGCCACTACGAAGAACACCGGGGAGCTGTTTTTT.

V and J are TRBV29-1 and TRBJ2-1; maybe TRBD1 (5 bases). Per germline, CDR1 SQVTM and CDR2 ANQGSEA. This CDR3 region has 13 residues. Deletions cut 5 bases from V and 2 bases from J, with 10 bases between. The CDR3 coding sequence is TGCAGCGTTTGCCAGGGCACCTACAATGAGCAGTTCTTC. Protein product: CSVCQGTYNEQFF.

The V call is TRBV20-1, the J call TRBJ1-6; D is unresolved. With 2 bases removed from V and 10 bases from J, the gap between germline ends came to 12 bases. The CDR3 spans 13 residues. CDR1 and CDR2 from the germline V gene are DFQATT and SNEGSKA (reference sequence). CDR3 nucleotide sequence: TGCAGTGCTAGAAAGGAGGTGGGGTCACCCCTCCACTTT. This translates into CSARKEVGSPLHF.

The table lists this clonotype with many counts. The rearrangement joins TRBV6-5 to TRBJ2-3; no firm D call. Germline V CDR1 and CDR2: MNHEY, SVGAGI. CDR3 length equals 12 residues. Trimming pared 6 bases from V and 5 bases from J, leaving 9 bases between. DNA for the CDR3: TGTGCCAGCAGCCCCAAGAGAGATACGCAGTATTTT. This codes for CASSPKRDTQYF.

The J gene is TRBJ2-3, the V gene TRBV7-3; 8 positions agree with TRBD2. The CDR3 spans 16 residues. The V gene's germline CDR1 is SGHTA and CDR2 FQGTGA. V shed 3 bases, J shed 0 bases, and the junction held 5 bases outside the gene matches. The CDR3 is CASSFQLAASTDTQYF. CDR3 coding DNA: TGTGCCAGCAGCTTTCAACTAGCGGCTAGCACAGATACGCAGTATTTT.

This clonotype occurred a few times. The V gene is TRBV10-3, the J gene TRBJ1-6, with 7 bases matching TRBD1. Germline-derived CDR1 and CDR2 are ENHRY and SYGVKD. The CDR3 sequence is 15 residues long. Trimming at V came to 4 bases and at J to 7 bases, leaving 7 bases not matched to a gene. The CDR3 reads CAISGYDRDNSPLHF. CDR3 DNA: TGTGCCATCAGTGGGTATGACAGGGACAATTCACCCCTCCACTTT.

The V call is TRBV6-1, the J call TRBJ1-1; 11 bases fit TRBD1. Germline loops: CDR1 MNHNS, CDR2 SASEGT. Germline trimming cut 5 bases from V and 6 bases from J; bases unmatched to any gene: 11. The CDR3 extends over 16 amino acids. The CDR3 is CASSPGDRGGNPEAFF. CDR3 nucleotides: TGTGCCAGCAGTCCTGGGGACAGGGGGGGAAATCCTGAAGCTTTCTTT.

This clonotype was counted a few times. This chain connects TRBV7-7 to TRBJ1-1; D gene ambiguous. This CDR3 comprises 13 residues. The germline V gene encodes CDR1 SSHAT and CDR2 FNYEAQ (reference sequence). V dropped 4 bases and J dropped 1 base, with 7 bases sitting between them. The CDR3, as DNA: TGTGCCAGCAGCTACGATACGAACACTGAAGCTTTCTTT. Residues: CASSYDTNTEAFF.

The chain is built from TRBV7-9 and TRBJ2-1; D is unclear. Germline CDR1 and CDR2: SEHNR and FQNEAQ (reference sequence). This CDR3 comprises 13 residues. Trimming left V 7 bases short and J 6 bases short, with 13 bases between. This CDR3 is CASTPTPGNEQFF. In DNA, the CDR3 is TGTGCCAGCACCCCCACCCCGGGCAATGAGCAGTTCTTC.

The chain employs TRBV12-3 or TRBV12-4 and TRBJ1-5; possibly TRBD1 for D (6 bases). Trimming took off 6 bases at V and 6 bases at J, with 15 bases between the two ends. The CDR3 runs to 14 residues. CDR3 coding DNA: TGTGCCAGCAGCAAAGAGGGGGTAAGTCAGCCCCAGCATTTT. Amino acids: CASSKEGVSQPQHF.

The chain combines TRBV29-1 with TRBJ1-4, with D uncertain. V lost 3 bases and J 6 bases, leaving 11 bases between the germline ends. The length of the CDR3 is 13 residues. Germline values: CDR1 SQVTM, CDR2 ANQGSEA. CDR3 residues: CSVDGTGDEKLFF. In nucleotides, the CDR3 is TGCAGCGTTGATGGTACGGGTGATGAAAAACTGTTTTTT.

The chain joins TRBV19 to TRBJ2-2; D not certain. Germline assignment: CDR1 LNHDA and CDR2 SQIVND (reference sequence). Trimming pared 10 bases from V and 0 bases from J, leaving 15 bases between. The CDR3 consists of 15 residues. The CDR3 region is CATSPSNANTGELFF. As DNA, the CDR3 is TGTGCCACATCACCCTCGAACGCGAACACCGGGGAGCTGTTTTTT.

The gene calls are TRBV7-9 and TRBJ2-5; 8 bases align to TRBD2. There are 16 residues in the CDR3. Germline V gene lookup returns CDR1 SEHNR and CDR2 FQNEAQ (reference sequence). With V trimmed by 3 bases and J by 1 base, 7 bases remained unmatched. For the CDR3, the DNA is TGTGCCAGCAGCTTGGTAGCGGGGAGAAGCCAAGAGACCCAGTACTTC. This encodes CASSLVAGRSQETQYF.

This clonotype was seen repeatedly, ten times or more. The genes are TRBV12-3 or TRBV12-4 and TRBJ2-7, with a possible D match to TRBD1 (6 bases). V was shortened by 3 bases and J by 6 bases, with 18 bases between the two germline ends. This CDR3 has 15 residues. CDR3 sequence: CASSFRVQGMSEQYF. The CDR3 coding sequence is TGTGCCAGCAGTTTCAGGGTACAGGGTATGTCCGAGCAGTACTTC.

The gene calls are TRBV12-3 or TRBV12-4 and TRBJ1-5; D ambiguous. Trimming took 6 bases from V and 6 from J, leaving 21 bases between them. This CDR3 spans 16 amino acids. Here the CDR3 reads CASSESPPGSGQPQHF. DNA of the CDR3: TGTGCCAGCAGCGAGTCCCCCCCAGGTTCCGGTCAGCCCCAGCATTTT.

The chain couples TRBV30 to TRBJ1-2; 7 nucleotides match TRBD1. The CDR3 sequence is 17 residues long. Looked up from germline, CDR1 is GTSNPN and CDR2 is SVGIG (reference sequence). With 1 base clipped from V and 7 bases from J, the junction kept 18 bases outside the gene matches. CDR3 sequence (DNA): TGTGCCTGGAGTGGAGGGGCTCAAGACAGGGTGTATGGTGGCTACACCTTC. It specifies CAWSGGAQDRVYGGYTF.

In its sample, this clonotype was seen many times. This sequence joins TRBV12-3 or TRBV12-4 and TRBJ1-2; 8 bases line up with TRBD1. V shed 7 bases and J 1 base; nucleotides not matched to a gene: 2. The CDR3 is 13 amino acids. CDR3 sequence reads: CASTTGDNYGYTF. The CDR3 bases are TGTGCCAGCACGACAGGGGATAACTATGGCTACACCTTC.

This clonotype was observed many times. The chain uses TRBV7-2 and TRBJ2-2; 11 bases match TRBD2. Looked up from germline, CDR1 is SGHTA and CDR2 is FQGNSA. The CDR3 covers 16 residues. V dropped 5 bases and J dropped 6; count of bases not matched to a gene: 8. The DNA for the CDR3 is TGTGCCAGCAGCCCGAGGACTAGCGGGTATGCCGGGGAGCTGTTTTTT. Translation gives CASSPRTSGYAGELFF.

A word on this clonotype: The junction departs from the called germline gene at one end, perhaps through a read error. The chain joins TRBV19 to TRBJ1-5, with D possibly being TRBD1 (5 bases). Germline assignment: CDR1 LNHDA and CDR2 SQIVND (reference sequence). CDR3 length: 16 amino acids. CDR3 bases: TGTGCCAGTAGTATTGCGGGGGTGCTCATCAATCATCCCCAGCATTTT. This translates into CASSIAGVLINHPQHF.

The chain has TRBV2 and TRBJ2-4; TRBD1 agrees at 8 bases. This CDR3 region has 13 residues. Germline CDR1 reads SNHLY; CDR2 reads FYNNEI. Unmatched junction bases numbered 4, after V lost 6 bases and J lost 6 bases. The CDR3 loop is CASRRDRGNIQYF. CDR3 nucleotides: TGTGCCAGCAGGCGAGACAGGGGAAACATTCAGTACTTC.

This clonotype was found a few times. The rearrangement links TRBV12-3 or TRBV12-4 to TRBJ2-1, with 7 bases lining up with TRBD2. The V gene end was trimmed by 3 bases and the J gene end by 8 bases; junction bases not matched to a gene: 10. The CDR3 is 15 amino acids. CDR3 sequence (DNA): TGTGCCAGCAGTTTCGGGGGGAGTGGGCTAGATGAGCAGTTCTTC. This translates into CASSFGGSGLDEQFF.

This chain joins TRBV7-2 and TRBJ2-7; a weak D match, TRBD1 (6 bases). There are 12 residues in the CDR3. The ends were cut back, 5 bases at V and 7 bases at J, with 12 bases in the middle. Per the germline V gene, CDR1 is SGHTA and CDR2 is FQGNSA. CDR3 protein: CASSTTGWEQYF. The DNA for the CDR3 is TGTGCCAGCAGCACCACAGGGTGGGAGCAGTACTTC.

DNA of the CDR3: TGCGCCAGCAGCTTGGAAGAGGGAATAGCCCAGTACTTC. Its translation is CASSLEEGIAQYF. The chain employs TRBV5-1 and TRBJ2-5, with TRBD2 as a possible D gene (5 bases). The germline V gene has CDR1 SGHRS and CDR2 YFSETQ. The CDR3 extends over 13 amino acids. V was pared by 0 bases and J by 9 bases, with 12 bases between.

The CDR3 DNA reads as TGTGCCAGCAGTTTAGAGGGTCGTCTAGTCGATACGCAGTATTTT. Its protein product is CASSLEGRLVDTQYF. The genes are TRBV12-3 or TRBV12-4 and TRBJ2-3; D uncertain. V gave up 1 base and J gave up 6 bases, with 14 bases separating them. This CDR3 has 15 residues.

This clonotype was seen a few times. The chain has TRBV7-2 and TRBJ2-2; 7 bases map to TRBD2. V was clipped by 0 bases and J by 1 base; unmatched bases: 2. This CDR3 region has 16 residues. Germline CDR1 and CDR2: SGHTA and FQGNSA. Written as DNA, the CDR3 is TGTGCCAGCAGCTTAGCGGTAGCGGGGAACACCGGGGAGCTGTTTTTT. Amino acids: CASSLAVAGNTGELFF.

This clonotype was detected ten times or more. V and J are TRBV7-2 and TRBJ2-1, with D possibly matching TRBD2 (6 bases). The CDR3 is made up of 14 amino acids. Germline V CDR1 and CDR2: SGHTA, FQGNSA. Trimming left V 4 bases short and J 4 bases short, with 11 bases between. This CDR3 reads CASSSREIYNEQFF. CDR3 bases: TGTGCCAGCAGCTCTCGGGAGATTTACAATGAGCAGTTCTTC.